This TCR beta chain comes out of a study of T-cell memory formation after mild COVID-19. Study results and limitations: While clones contracting from day 15 to 85 were balanced between CD4 and CD8, later expanders leaned CD4+. There were some responding clones in pre-infection memory, which suggested that cross-reactive memory had joined. Most CD4+ clones that shrank were in CM and EM, while CD8+ ones turned up in EMRA.

After 5'RACE with constant-segment primers, TCR alpha and TCR beta cDNA libraries carrying sample barcodes and UMIs were obtained. TCRdb passed the 5' RACE reads through MiXCR, listing each CDR3 protein once. The sample yields some 350,000 distinct CDR3 sequences, more than 15% seen once. V lost 7 bases, J lost 4 bases, and 22 bases lay in between. Germline loops: CDR1 DFQATT, CDR2 SNEGSKA (reference sequence). The CDR3 extends over 15 amino acids. In regard to this clonotype: Its specificity is unknown.

The sample consisted of PBMCs or a T cell subset sorted from them (not recorded which). The chain employs TRBV20-1 and TRBJ1-2; weak D call: TRBD1 (6 bases). The TCR sequence derives from a man younger than 35 who had mild COVID-19 (a few samples of this study predate the infection). Cell type and time point are not known. Here the CDR3 reads CSGGIQGSAAYGYTF. The CDR3 DNA follows: TGCAGTGGGGGAATTCAGGGGTCAGCTGCCTATGGCTACACCTTC.